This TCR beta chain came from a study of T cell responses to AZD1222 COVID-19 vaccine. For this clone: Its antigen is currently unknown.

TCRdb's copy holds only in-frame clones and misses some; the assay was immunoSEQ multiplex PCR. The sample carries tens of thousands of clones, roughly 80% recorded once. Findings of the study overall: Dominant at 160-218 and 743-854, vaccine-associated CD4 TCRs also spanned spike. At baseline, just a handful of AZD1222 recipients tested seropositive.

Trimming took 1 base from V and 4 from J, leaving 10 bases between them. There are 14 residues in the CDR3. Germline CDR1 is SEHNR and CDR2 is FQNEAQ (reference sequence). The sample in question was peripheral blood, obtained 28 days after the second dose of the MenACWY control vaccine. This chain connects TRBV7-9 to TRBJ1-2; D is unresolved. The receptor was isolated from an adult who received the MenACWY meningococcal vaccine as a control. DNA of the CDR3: TGTGCCAGCAGCTTAGGAGCCGCCTTCTATGGCTACACCTTC. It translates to CASSLGAAFYGYTF.